These T cell receptor beta chains were read from a single sample in a study of beta chain features in type 1 diabetes. Assay: immunoSEQ multiplex PCR; the TCRdb copy retains only in-frame clones and omits some. The table shows approximately 160,000 clones, with 8.1% occurring only once. Material for sequencing was central memory CD4+ T cells from blood. The receptors shown here come from a man between 18 and 35 years old in good health. Both conserved end residues are part of each CDR3. D genes are given only for firm matches. Clone size appears in some rows only: once, few, many, or a class for an expanded clone.

v_call,d_call,clone_size,j_call,cdr3_aa,cdr3_nt
TRBV28,NA,few,TRBJ1-2,CASSGGHYGYTF,TGTGCCAGCAGCGGGGGGCACTATGGCTACACCTTC
TRBV19,NA,few,TRBJ1-6,CASSYRTAYYSPLHF,TGTGCCAGTAGTTACCGGACAGCCTACTATTCACCCCTCCACTTT
TRBV28,TRBD1,many,TRBJ2-7,CASSNPGTGLWISYEQYF,TGTGCCAGCAGCAATCCCGGGACAGGCCTCTGGATATCCTACGAGCAGTACTTC
TRBV2,TRBD1,NA,TRBJ2-5,CASMRTGLGETQYF,TGTGCCAGCATGAGGACAGGTCTGGGGGAGACCCAGTACTTC
TRBV7-9,TRBD1,many,TRBJ1-6,CASSTRTGPNSPLHF,TGTGCCAGCAGCACCCGGACAGGGCCTAATTCACCCCTCCACTTT
TRBV6-6,NA,NA,TRBJ2-7,CAIYAGSEQYF,TGTGCCATCTACGCAGGGTCCGAGCAGTACTTC
TRBV9,NA,NA,TRBJ1-4,CASSSTGAGEKLFF,TGTGCCAGCAGCTCTACGGGTGCGGGTGAAAAACTGTTTTTT
TRBV5-6,NA,NA,TRBJ1-2,CASSLAGRAGYGYTF,TGTGCCAGCAGCTTGGCTGGCAGGGCAGGCTATGGCTACACCTTC
TRBV5-6,NA,few,TRBJ1-3,CASSGSSGNTIYF,TGTGCCAGCAGCGGCAGCTCTGGAAACACCATATATTTT
TRBV28,NA,NA,TRBJ2-3,CASSGPEQNTDTQYF,TGTGCCAGCAGTGGGCCTGAGCAGAACACAGATACGCAGTATTTT
TRBV11-2,NA,NA,TRBJ1-1,CASSLAPSEAFF,TGTGCCAGCAGCTTAGCGCCGAGTGAAGCTTTCTTT
TRBV7-2,NA,NA,TRBJ1-4,CASSFGILGSEKLFF,TGTGCCAGCAGCTTTGGAATTCTCGGGAGCGAAAAACTGTTTTTT
TRBV19,TRBD1,few,TRBJ1-1,CASSVGTGEVGAFF,TGTGCCAGTAGTGTCGGGACAGGCGAAGTAGGAGCTTTCTTT
TRBV2,NA,few,TRBJ1-1,CATSGSLSNTEAFF,TGTGCCACAAGCGGGTCCCTCTCCAACACTGAAGCTTTCTTT
TRBV7-7,NA,NA,TRBJ2-5,CASSLGGTEAGTQYF,TGTGCTAGCAGCTTAGGCGGGACCGAAGCGGGGACCCAGTACTTC
TRBV11-2,NA,NA,TRBJ1-1,CASSRRETDEAFF,TGTGCCAGCAGCCGCAGGGAAACTGATGAAGCTTTCTTT
TRBV7-2,TRBD1,NA,TRBJ2-7,CASSSRTGPSYEQYF,TGTGCCAGCAGCTCCCGGACAGGGCCCTCCTACGAGCAGTACTTC
TRBV2,NA,few,TRBJ2-3,CASSERDPRLTDTQYF,TGTGCCAGCAGTGAACGGGATCCGAGACTCACAGATACGCAGTATTTT
TRBV7-9,NA,many,TRBJ2-1,CVSLRDTYNEQFF,TGTGTCTCCCTTCGAGATACCTACAATGAGCAGTTCTTC
TRBV7-3,TRBD1,NA,TRBJ1-2,CASSQPGQAYGYTF,TGTGCCAGCAGCCAACCGGGACAGGCCTATGGCTACACCTTC
TRBV19,NA,NA,TRBJ2-3,CASSGRGHTDTQYF,TGTGCCAGCTCGGGCAGGGGACACACAGATACGCAGTATTTT
TRBV7-2,NA,many,TRBJ2-3,CASSLGTGTDTQYF,TGTGCCAGCAGCTTAGGGACTGGCACAGATACGCAGTATTTT
TRBV7-9,NA,many,TRBJ1-2,CASSLDVGWSGYTF,TGTGCCAGCAGCTTAGACGTCGGGTGGAGTGGCTACACCTTC
TRBV6-4,NA,few,TRBJ2-2,CASSRAGPGELFF,TGTGCCAGCAGCAGGGCAGGACCCGGGGAGCTGTTTTTT
TRBV7-9,TRBD1,few,TRBJ1-5,CASSFGQGRTNQPQHF,TGTGCCAGCAGCTTCGGACAGGGGAGGACCAATCAGCCCCAGCATTTT
TRBV7-6,TRBD2,NA,TRBJ2-7,CASSLAPPGLAGESYEQYF,TGTGCCAGCAGCTTAGCACCCCCTGGACTAGCGGGAGAGTCCTACGAGCAGTACTTC
TRBV5-8,NA,many,TRBJ2-1,CASSFSFTNNEQFF,TGTGCCAGCAGCTTCTCCTTTACTAACAATGAGCAGTTCTTC
TRBV29-1,TRBD2,many,TRBJ2-1,CSVEDPTSGRGNEQFF,TGCAGCGTTGAAGACCCGACTAGCGGGAGGGGCAATGAGCAGTTCTTC
TRBV7-9,TRBD1,many,TRBJ2-5,CASSLGQGFETQYF,TGTGCCAGCAGCTTGGGACAGGGGTTTGAGACCCAGTACTTC
TRBV10-3,TRBD2,many,TRBJ2-7,CAIRSTSGAYEQYF,TGTGCCATCAGATCGACTAGCGGGGCATACGAGCAGTACTTC
TRBV11-3,TRBD1,NA,TRBJ2-2,CASSHGLGTGGAKYTGELFF,TGTGCCAGCAGCCATGGGCTCGGGACAGGGGGCGCAAAGTACACCGGGGAGCTGTTTTTT
TRBV18,NA,few,TRBJ1-4,CASSLGREEKLFF,TGTGCCAGCTCACTTGGAAGGGAGGAAAAACTGTTTTTT
TRBV25-1,NA,few,TRBJ2-2,CASSEIPGMNTGELFF,TGTGCCAGCAGTGAAATTCCAGGAATGAACACCGGGGAGCTGTTTTTT
TRBV29-1,TRBD1,many,TRBJ2-1,CSVAGTGREQFF,TGCAGCGTGGCCGGGACAGGGCGTGAGCAGTTCTTC
TRBV11-2,TRBD1,NA,TRBJ1-1,CASSPMRQGNTEAFF,TGTGCCAGCAGCCCTATGAGACAGGGGAACACTGAAGCTTTCTTT
TRBV30,TRBD1,few,TRBJ1-3,CAWSPIRTGGFGNTIYF,TGTGCCTGGAGCCCAATCCGGACAGGGGGATTTGGAAACACCATATATTTT
TRBV5-4,NA,few,TRBJ2-3,CASSHSDGEYTQYF,TGTGCCAGCAGCCACTCGGACGGGGAATATACGCAGTATTTT
TRBV7-9,NA,NA,TRBJ1-5,CASSLALAGDQPQHF,TGTGCCAGCAGCTTAGCGCTGGCAGGGGATCAGCCCCAGCATTTT
TRBV29-1,TRBD1,many,TRBJ1-1,CSANRGTEAFF,TGCAGCGCAAACAGGGGGACTGAAGCTTTCTTT
TRBV7-2,TRBD2,many,TRBJ2-7,CASSFAGTSGSYEQYF,TGTGCCAGCAGCTTTGCCGGGACTAGCGGGAGTTACGAGCAGTACTTC
TRBV30,NA,few,TRBJ1-5,CAWSVPHSSNQPQHF,TGTGCCTGGAGTGTCCCCCACAGTAGCAATCAGCCCCAGCATTTT
TRBV9,TRBD1,NA,TRBJ1-2,CASSVLGQGRNGYTF,TGTGCCAGCAGCGTCCTGGGACAGGGAAGAAATGGCTACACCTTC
TRBV19,NA,few,TRBJ2-2,CASSIWSGFTGELFF,TGTGCCAGTAGTATATGGTCAGGGTTCACCGGGGAGCTGTTTTTT
TRBV28,TRBD1,few,TRBJ1-5,CASTQGAGQPQHF,TGTGCCAGCACCCAGGGGGCTGGCCAGCCCCAGCATTTT
TRBV5-1,NA,few,TRBJ2-7,CASSTADLREQYF,TGCGCCAGCAGCACAGCGGATTTACGCGAGCAGTACTTC
TRBV29-1,NA,NA,TRBJ1-5,CSVEDKPGQPQHF,TGCAGCGTTGAAGACAAGCCAGGTCAGCCCCAGCATTTT
TRBV29-1,NA,NA,TRBJ2-3,CSVEDTGRTDTQYF,TGCAGCGTTGAAGATACGGGTAGGACAGATACGCAGTATTTT